The 10 T cell receptor beta chains presented below share a single source sample, sequenced in a study of OX40 agonist ivuxolimab in advanced cancers. This table comes from immunoSEQ multiplex PCR, and its TCRdb copy is limited to in-frame clones, with some not included. The sample shows approximately 99,000 clones, roughly 94% of them seen only once. The sample in question was CD4+ or CD8+ T cells sorted from blood, obtained in a trial of the OX40 agonist ivuxolimab. These TCRs come from an adult with an advanced solid tumor such as melanoma, head and neck, liver or kidney cancer.

V is TRBV7-3 and J is TRBJ2-2; D unclear. Germline V lookup: CDR1 SGHTA, CDR2 FQGTGA. The CDR3 is made up of 16 amino acids. The germline V and J ends were trimmed by 2 bases and 7 bases, with 17 bases remaining between them. DNA of the CDR3: TGTGCCAGCAGCTTAGGGTGGGAACAGACGAGCGGGGAGCTGTTTTTT. As protein: CASSLGWEQTSGELFF.

V gene TRBV21-1 combines with J gene TRBJ2-2; the table calls TRBD2, which could not be checked here. TRBV21-1 is noted as a pseudogene. The CDR3 covers 15 residues. The CDR3: CASSPLGSNTGELFF. In DNA, the CDR3 is TGTGCCAGCAGCCCCCTCGGGAGCAACACCGGGGAGCTGTTTTTT.

This clone was seen once. The chain couples TRBV6-6 to TRBJ1-2, with 7 bases fitting TRBD1. This CDR3 is 13 amino acids long. V shed 5 bases and J 4 bases; nucleotides not matched to a gene: 4. The germline CDR1 and CDR2 sequences are MNHNY and SVGAGI (reference sequence). CDR3 nucleotides: TGTGCCAGCAGTCAGACAGGGATCTATGGCTACACCTTC. Translation gives CASSQTGIYGYTF.

V gene TRBV7-9 combines with J gene TRBJ2-7, with 9 positions matching TRBD1. J gave up 5 bases and V 5 bases, and 7 bases lay outside the gene matches. The CDR3 has 14 residues. Per the germline V gene, CDR1 is SEHNR and CDR2 is FQNEAQ (reference sequence). The CDR3 DNA sequence: TGTGCCAGCAGCCGTCAACAGGGGGCAGACGAGCAGTACTTC. It specifies CASSRQQGADEQYF.

This chain joins TRBV23-1 and TRBJ2-4; the match to TRBD1 covers 11 bases. TRBV23-1 is an ORF; its function is uncertain. The V and J ends lost 1 base and 9 bases, in that order; junction bases with no gene match: 8. CDR3 length: 16 amino acids. As DNA, the CDR3 is TGCGCCAGCAGTCAATTACCCGGACAGGGGGCTCTCATTCAGTACTTC. Translated, it gives CASSQLPGQGALIQYF.

V and J are TRBV6-6 and TRBJ1-2, with 7 bases lining up with TRBD1. Germline CDR1 is MNHNY and CDR2 is SVGAGI (reference sequence). The V and J ends lost 5 bases and 2 bases, in that order; junction bases with no gene match: 5. The CDR3 runs 14 residues. This chain's CDR3 is CASSRQDRNYGYTF. The CDR3 DNA follows: TGTGCCAGCAGTCGACAGGACAGGAACTATGGCTACACCTTC.

This chain links TRBV11-2 with TRBJ2-5; D unresolved. The CDR3 runs to 12 residues. CDR1 and CDR2 from the germline V gene are SGHAT and FQNNGV. Trimming pared 5 bases from V and 5 bases from J, leaving 9 bases between. The chain's CDR3 is CASSLQRETQYF. In DNA form, the CDR3 reads TGTGCCAGCAGCCTACAGAGGGAGACCCAGTACTTC.

The V call is TRBV19, the J call TRBJ1-1; a weak D match, TRBD1 (6 bases). Deletions cut 6 bases from V and 0 bases from J, with 14 bases between. Germline CDR1 and CDR2: LNHDA and SQIVND (reference sequence). This CDR3 comprises 15 residues. In DNA, the CDR3 is TGTGCCAGTAGAAATCGACAGGCCATGAACACTGAAGCTTTCTTT. Protein: CASRNRQAMNTEAFF.

V and J are TRBV4-2 and TRBJ1-2; a weak D match, TRBD1 (6 bases). This CDR3 region has 16 residues. V shed 4 bases and J shed 3 bases, with 18 bases lying between them. Per germline, CDR1 LGHNA and CDR2 YNFKEQ. The CDR3 region is CASSPLLGGLDYGYTF. CDR3 DNA sequence: TGTGCCAGCAGCCCCCTACTGGGGGGGCTTGACTATGGCTACACCTTC.

This clone appeared a single time. The chain joins TRBV19 to TRBJ1-5, with TRBD1 matching over 8 bases. Trimming at V came to 3 bases and at J to 4 bases, leaving 8 bases not matched to a gene. This CDR3 has 16 residues. Germline-derived CDR1 and CDR2 are LNHDA and SQIVND (reference sequence). The chain's CDR3 is CASSMGGRGPNQPQHF. As DNA, the CDR3 is TGTGCCAGTAGTATGGGCGGCAGGGGGCCGAATCAGCCCCAGCATTTT.